Detailed here is one TCR beta chain. Its cognate antigen is unknown. The CDR3 loop spans 15 amino acids. The trim removed 5 bases at V and 4 bases at J, leaving 3 bases unmatched. Per the germline V gene, CDR1 is SEHNR and CDR2 is FQNEAQ (reference sequence). This sample stems from a study of cytomegalovirus exposure and HLA in healthy donors. General observations from the study: For presence/absence analyses, sequencing depth was assumed to be roughly uniform across donors.

A multiplex PCR was run with 60 Vbeta primers and 13 Jbeta primers. The protocol was immunoSEQ multiplex PCR, while the TCRdb copy is restricted to in-frame clones and leaves out a portion. This sample yields around 110,000 clones, of which 80% to 85% are seen a single time; roughly 3.9% belongs to the top ten. This chain links TRBV7-9 with TRBJ2-5; 14 nucleotides align to TRBD2. This sequence originates from a woman in her twenties or thirties in good health and CMV-seronegative. The sequenced material came from PBMCs. The CDR3, as DNA: TGTGCCAGCAGCCACGGACTAGCGGGAGGAGAGACCCAGTACTTC. It encodes CASSHGLAGGETQYF. The full variable domain, completed using reference TRBV7-9 and TRBJ2-5, is DTGVSQNPRHKITKRGQNVTFRCDPISEHNRLYWYRQTLGQGPEFLTYFQNEAQLEKSRLLSDRFSAERPKGSFSTLEIQRTEQGDSAMYLCASSHGLAGGETQYFGPGTRLLVL.